Sequencing of this T cell receptor beta chain was carried out in a study of T cells in tuberculosis. Thawed, overnight-rested PBMC were stained with GMM-loaded CD1B tetramer, viability dye and anti-CD3, then sorted. The lipid loaded on the CD1B tetramers was C32 glucose monomycolate from Rhodococcus equi. Each donor contributed 95,000 to 100,000 sorted tetramer-negative cells. Assay used: immunoSEQ multiplex PCR; TCRdb lists only in-frame clones, some missing. The sample contains about 58,000 clones, 88% of which appear only once. Germline V gene data show CDR1 as ENHRY and CDR2 as SYGVKD. This CDR3 is 15 amino acids long. J was trimmed by 6 bases and V by 0 bases; bases with no gene match: 4.

V is TRBV10-3 and J is TRBJ2-1, with 8 bases fitting TRBD2. The sequenced sample was CD1b-GMM tetramer-negative cells sorted from PBMCs. The receptor comes from an adult woman with latent tuberculosis. CDR3 amino acids: CAISESRTSFNEQFF. The CDR3 nucleotides are TGTGCCATCAGTGAGTCGAGGACTAGCTTCAATGAGCAGTTCTTC.